Shown below are 9 T cell receptor beta chains from a single sample sequenced in a study of T cell clonality in common variable immunodeficiency. Sequencing was performed with immunoSEQ multiplex PCR; in TCRdb, only in-frame clones are kept and a portion is missing. This table holds about 52,000 clones with no singletons; the top ten claim about 1.8%. The sequenced sample was peripheral blood mononuclear cells. The origin of the receptors is a person aged 18-70 years in good health.

This clone was counted ten times or more. The read comes to an end 3 residues before the CDR3 does, leaving the germline J gene to fill in the end. The V and J genes are TRBV20-1 and TRBJ1-2; 8 bases are a match to TRBD1. This CDR3 comprises 13 residues. Germline V gene sequence: CDR1 DFQATT, CDR2 SNEGSKA (reference sequence). After removal of 6 bases from V and 4 bases from J, the junction contained 7 bases not matched to a gene. The CDR3 is CSAGQGKSYGYTF. CDR3 DNA, as far as it was read: TGCAGTGCCGGACAGGGCAAGAGCTATGGC.

This clone was observed at least ten times. The CDR3 extends 3 residues past the end of the read, so its final part is completed from the germline J gene. J is TRBJ1-2 and V is TRBV20-1, with 7 bases lining up with TRBD1. The CDR3 consists of 14 residues. Germline CDR1 reads DFQATT; CDR2 reads SNEGSKA (reference sequence). The DNA read from the CDR3 is TGCAGTGCTAGAACTTTTAGACAGGGCGGGGGC. It translates to CSARTFRQGGG. In full, the CDR3 reads CSARTFRQGGGYTF.

There are many counts of this clone. The CDR3 goes on 3 residues after the read ends, and that part is filled in from the germline J gene. The chain combines TRBV6-2 or TRBV6-3 with TRBJ2-5; 13 nucleotides match TRBD2. V lost 6 bases and J lost 4; bases outside the gene matches: 5. In germline, CDR1 is MNHEY, CDR2 SVGEGT. This CDR3 has 15 amino acids. The CDR3 sequence: CASSGLAGARETQYF. CDR3 DNA, as far as it was read: TGTGCCAGCAGCGGACTAGCGGGAGCTAGAGAGACC.

This clone was observed many times. The missing CDR3 end, 3 residues past where the read stops, is filled in from the germline J gene. This chain links TRBV19 with TRBJ1-2, with a possible D match to TRBD1 (6 bases). With 6 bases removed from V and 6 bases from J, the gap between germline ends came to 20 bases. CDR1 LNHDA and CDR2 SQIVND come from the germline V gene (reference sequence). The CDR3 consists of 15 residues. CDR3 bases read: TGTGCCAGTAGCAAAATAACCCGGACAGTTGATGGC. Translating gives CASSKITRTVDG. The complete CDR3 protein is CASSKITRTVDGYTF.

This clone was detected ten times or more. The sequenced CDR3 bases are TGTGCCAGCACCCCCGGGACTACCACAGATACG. Translation gives CASTPGTTTDT. The whole CDR3 region reads CASTPGTTTDTQYF. The rearrangement uses TRBV2 and TRBJ2-3; TRBD2 aligns across 7 bases. The sequenced fragment ends 3 residues before the CDR3 boundary, so the rest is inferred from the germline J gene. Germline V lookup: CDR1 SNHLY, CDR2 FYNNEI. The CDR3 is 14 residues long. The V segment lost 7 bases and the J segment 2 bases; nucleotides outside the gene matches: 6. Supplemented by reference TRBV2 and TRBJ2-3, the full variable domain reads EPEVTQTPSHQVTQMGQEVILRCVPISNHLYFYWYRQILGQKVEFLVSFYNNEISEKSEIFDDQFSVERPDGSNFTLKIRSTKLEDSAMYFCASTPGTTTDTQYFGPGTRLTVL.

This clone was recorded at least ten times. One end of the junction fails to match germline, which may point to a read error. From the germline J gene comes the end of the CDR3, since the read stops 3 residues before it. V is TRBV7-7 and J is TRBJ2-5; weak D call: TRBD1 (6 bases). In germline, CDR1 is SSHAT, CDR2 FNYEAQ (reference sequence). The CDR3 is made up of 16 amino acids. This chain's CDR3 is CASSPSTGVGKETQYF. The CDR3 DNA, read in part, is TGTGCTAGCAGCCCCTCGACAGGTGTGGGTAAAGAGACC.

The sample holds many counts of this clone. The read is 3 residues too short to cover the CDR3 end, so that end is filled in from the germline J gene. The rearrangement joins TRBV6-1 to TRBJ2-3, with 10 bases matching TRBD1. Germline V gene sequence: CDR1 MNHNS, CDR2 SASEGT. This CDR3 has 14 amino acids. V dropped 4 bases and J dropped 4; count of bases not matched to a gene: 2. The CDR3 protein is CASSAGQGADTQYF. The CDR3 bases that were read are TGTGCCAGCAGTGCAGGACAGGGGGCAGATACG.

Comment on this clone: The read is 3 residues too short to cover the CDR3 end, so that end is filled in from the germline J gene. This chain links TRBV5-1 with TRBJ2-2; 9 bases match TRBD1. CDR3 size: 18 residues. CDR1 is SGHRS, CDR2 YFSETQ, per germline. CDR3 protein: CASSLFTGGGVTNEKLFF. CDR3 bases read: TGCGCCAGCAGCTTGTTTACAGGGGGCGGCGTAACTAATGAAAAG. The full variable domain, in which reference TRBV5-1 and TRBJ2-2 provide the parts outside the CDR3, is KAGVTQTPRYLIKTRGQQVTLSCSPISGHRSVSWYQQTPGQGLQFLFEYFSETQRNKGNFPGRFSGRQFSNSRSEMNVSTLELGDSALYLCASSLFTGGGVTNEKLFFGEGSRLTVL.

This clone was seen at least ten times. The read halts 3 residues ahead of the CDR3 end, with the missing end drawn from the germline J gene. The chain joins TRBV5-1 to TRBJ2-7; 9 nucleotides line up with TRBD1. CDR1 and CDR2 from the germline V gene are SGHRS and YFSETQ. Germline trimming cut 2 bases from V and 4 bases from J; bases unmatched to any gene: 13. The CDR3 contains 17 residues. The CDR3 bases that were read are TGCGCCAGCAGCTTTTCACGGACAACCGGGACAGGGTACGAG. As protein: CASSFSRTTGTGYE. The full-length CDR3 reads as CASSFSRTTGTGYEQYF. The variable domain in full, completed from reference TRBV5-1 and TRBJ2-7, reads KAGVTQTPRYLIKTRGQQVTLSCSPISGHRSVSWYQQTPGQGLQFLFEYFSETQRNKGNFPGRFSGRQFSNSRSEMNVSTLELGDSALYLCASSFSRTTGTGYEQYFGPGTRLTVT.